A selection of T cell receptor beta chains follows, all from one sample in a study of blood T cell repertoires in COVID-19. TCRdb's copy holds only in-frame clones and misses some; the assay was immunoSEQ multiplex PCR. The sample has some 460,000 clones; about 89% are singletons. Specimen: peripheral blood. The receptors derive from a woman in her twenties or thirties with acute or convalescent COVID-19. Each CDR3 is given with its conserved first and last residue. The D gene is left open where the match is weak. Expanded clones are given a class, and other clones once, few, many or no size at all.

V gene	clone size	D gene	J gene	CDR3 DNA	CDR3 protein
TRBV4-1	few	TRBD1	TRBJ1-2	TGCGCCAGCAGCCAAGGGGACAGGGCATATGGCTACACCTTC	CASSQGDRAYGYTF
TRBV11-1	-	-	TRBJ2-5	TGTGCCAGCAGCTCTAACAGGGTGCGGGAGACCCAGTACTTC	CASSSNRVRETQYF
TRBV6-5	once	TRBD1	TRBJ1-4	TGTGCCAGCAGATGGGGAGGGACAGGGGACGAAAAACTGTTTTTT	CASRWGGTGDEKLFF
TRBV5-1	-	TRBD1	TRBJ2-7	TGCGCCAGCAGCCCAACAGGGGGCGGCTCTAGGGAGCAGTACTTC	CASSPTGGGSREQYF
TRBV28	-	-	TRBJ2-5	TGTGCCAGCAGTCGCTCTAGGGGCCCTCAAGAGACCCAGTACTTC	CASSRSRGPQETQYF
TRBV10-1	-	-	TRBJ2-2	TGCGCCAGCCAGCGGGCGATCGACACCGGGGAGCTGTTTTTT	CASQRAIDTGELFF
TRBV5-1	-	TRBD1	TRBJ2-7	TGCGCCAGCAGCCCCGGGACAGGGGCTCCCTACGAGCAGTACTTC	CASSPGTGAPYEQYF
TRBV7-9	-	TRBD2	TRBJ2-2	TGTGCCAGCAGTCCGGAGAGGACTAGCAAAACCGGGGAGCTGTTTTTT	CASSPERTSKTGELFF
TRBV7-3	-	-	TRBJ2-1	TGTGCCAGCAGCTTAAGAGGATGGGGCCTGTCGGATGAGCAGTTCTTC	CASSLRGWGLSDEQFF
TRBV5-1	-	-	TRBJ1-5	TGCGCCAGCAGCCCATTTTCGGGGAGGGATCAGCCCCAGCATTTT	CASSPFSGRDQPQHF
TRBV28	-	-	TRBJ1-5	TGTGCCAGCAGGAATAACAAGGTCAGGCAGCCCCAGCATTTT	CASRNNKVRQPQHF
TRBV4-1	-	TRBD2	TRBJ2-7	TGCGCCAGCAGCCAAAAGACCGGACTAGCGGGGAATTCTTTGTACTTC	CASSQKTGLAGNSLYF
TRBV5-1	-	-	TRBJ2-7	TGCGCCAGCAGCTCCGAACAAAGCTACGAGCAGTACTTC	CASSSEQSYEQYF
TRBV2	-	TRBD2	TRBJ2-3	TGTGCCAGCTCTAGCGGGGGGGCAGATACGCAGTATTTT	CASSSGGADTQYF
TRBV4-2	-	TRBD1	TRBJ2-5	TGTGCCAGCACCCAGCTTGCCAATCTGAGAAACAGGGGAATCCAAGAGACCCAGTACTTC	CASTQLANLRNRGIQETQYF
TRBV20-1	-	-	TRBJ2-3	TGCAGTGCTAGTACCCTATACTTAGACACAGATACGCAGTATTTT	CSASTLYLDTDTQYF
TRBV1	-	-	TRBJ2-7	TGCACCAGCAGCCCCGAGTCCCTCTACGAGCAGTACTTC	CTSSPESLYEQYF
TRBV28	-	-	TRBJ1-4	TGTGCCAGCAGTCAAGACAGCGCTAATGAAAAACTGTTTTTT	CASSQDSANEKLFF
TRBV5-6	-	-	TRBJ2-7	TGTGCCAGCAGCTTTGGTTCATCGGTACAGTACTTC	CASSFGSSVQYF
TRBV2	-	TRBD1	TRBJ2-7	TGTGCCAGCAACCAGGACAGGGTGTACGAGCAGTACTTC	CASNQDRVYEQYF
TRBV2	-	TRBD1	TRBJ2-7	TGTGCCAGCAGTGACACGGACAGGCCCTACGAGCAGTACTTC	CASSDTDRPYEQYF
TRBV2	once	-	TRBJ1-2	TGTGCCAGCAGCGTAAGACAGAACTATGGCTACACCTTC	CASSVRQNYGYTF
TRBV5-8	-	TRBD1	TRBJ1-6	TGTGCCAGCAGCAAGGGGACAGGACTGTTGACACCCCTCCACTTT	CASSKGTGLLTPLHF
TRBV5-6	-	-	TRBJ1-2	TGTGCCAGCAGCTTGGCCGGCCAGGGGCCAACTAACTATGGCTACACCTTC	CASSLAGQGPTNYGYTF
TRBV29-1	-	-	TRBJ2-7	TGCAGCGTGTTCCTTGGAGGCCCCTACGAGCAGTACTTC	CSVFLGGPYEQYF
TRBV29-1	-	-	TRBJ2-1	TGCAGCGTTGAAGATCCTTGGCAGGAAGGTGGCTACAATGAGCAGTTCTTC	CSVEDPWQEGGYNEQFF
TRBV28	once	-	TRBJ1-4	TGTGCCAGCAGTTCGTCCCAGGGGATTTCTGAAAAACTGTTTTTT	CASSSSQGISEKLFF
TRBV15	once	-	TRBJ1-5	TGTGCCACCAGCAGAGTGGCAGTAAATCAGCCCCAGCATTTT	CATSRVAVNQPQHF
TRBV30	-	-	TRBJ1-1	TGTGCCTGGAGTCCTGGTCGGGGAGGTACTGAAGCTTTCTTT	CAWSPGRGGTEAFF
TRBV5-6	-	TRBD1	TRBJ1-3	TGTGCCAGCAGCTTAAGGACAGGGGGTCGTGGAAACACCATATATTTT	CASSLRTGGRGNTIYF
TRBV11-2	once	TRBD1	TRBJ2-2	TGTGCCAGCAGTTTCCCGGGACAGTCCTCTCGGGAGCTGTTTTTT	CASSFPGQSSRELFF
TRBV7-8	-	TRBD1	TRBJ2-1	TGTGCCAGCAGGAGGCTGGGGGGGACAGGGTTTTACAATGAGCAGTTCTTC	CASRRLGGTGFYNEQFF
TRBV2	-	TRBD1	TRBJ2-7	TGTGCCAGCACTCCGGAGGGGGGGACAGGGGCCTACGAGCAGTACTTC	CASTPEGGTGAYEQYF
TRBV25-1	-	-	TRBJ2-2	TGTGCCAGCAGTGAAGACAGTATTGGGACCGGGGAGCTGTTTTTT	CASSEDSIGTGELFF
TRBV3-1/TRBV3-2	-	-	TRBJ1-2	TGTGCCAGCAGCCAAGACGGAGGCGGCAGAACTAACTATGGCTACACCTTC	CASSQDGGGRTNYGYTF
TRBV24-1	-	-	TRBJ1-5	TGTGCCACTAGTGATTCTCGGCAGGGTAGAAATCAGCCCCAGCATTTT	CATSDSRQGRNQPQHF
TRBV20-1	-	TRBD1	TRBJ2-3	TGCAAGGGACAGGGTGGAGATACGCAGTATTTT	CKGQGGDTQYF
TRBV9	-	TRBD1	TRBJ1-5	TGTGCCAGCAGCGTATTCGGACAGGGGGCTCAGCCCCAGCATTTT	CASSVFGQGAQPQHF
TRBV30	-	-	TRBJ1-5	TGTGCCTGGGGGCTGAGAGGGGGAAGGAGCAATCAGCCCCAGCATTTT	CAWGLRGGRSNQPQHF
TRBV2	-	TRBD1	TRBJ1-2	TGTGCCAGCAGCGCTAACTCAGGGGGCAACTATGGCTACACCTTC	CASSANSGGNYGYTF
TRBV5-4	-	-	TRBJ1-6	TGTGCCAGCAGCTTGGCAGGGGAATCCTATAATTCACCCCTCCACTTT	CASSLAGESYNSPLHF
TRBV11-2	-	-	TRBJ1-2	TGTGCCAGCAGCTTAGATTGGACAGATAACTATGGCTACACCTTC	CASSLDWTDNYGYTF
TRBV7-6	few	TRBD2	TRBJ2-7	TGTGCCAGCAGCTTCTCGGGGGTAGGACTAGCGGCCTACGAGCAGTACTTC	CASSFSGVGLAAYEQYF
TRBV7-9	once	-	TRBJ1-5	TGTGCCAGCAGCTGGCCAGGGAGGTCAGGGCACCAGCCCCAGCATTTT	CASSWPGRSGHQPQHF
TRBV5-1	-	TRBD1	TRBJ1-2	TGCGCCAGCAGCTTGGGGACAGGGAGTGGCTACACCTTC	CASSLGTGSGYTF
TRBV6-2/TRBV6-3	once	-	TRBJ1-3	TGTGCCAGCAGTTACGACAGGAGCTCTGGAAACACCATATATTTT	CASSYDRSSGNTIYF
TRBV2	-	-	TRBJ2-7	TGTGCCAGCAGCTACGGACATAGCCTCTCCTACGAGCAGTACTTC	CASSYGHSLSYEQYF
TRBV6-5	-	TRBD1	TRBJ2-5	TGTGCCAGCCGACAGGGGAAGGAGACCCAGTACTTC	CASRQGKETQYF
TRBV15	-	-	TRBJ1-4	TGTGCCACCAGATCGTACAAAGATGGTTGGGAAAAACTGTTTTTT	CATRSYKDGWEKLFF
TRBV9	-	-	TRBJ2-3	TGTGCCAGCAGCGCGCAACCGGGACTCGGCCCCACAGATACGCAGTATTTT	CASSAQPGLGPTDTQYF
TRBV14	-	TRBD1	TRBJ2-1	TGTGCCAGCAGCCAAACAACAGGGGCGAATGAGCAGTTCTTC	CASSQTTGANEQFF
TRBV20-1	-	-	TRBJ2-3	TGCAGTGCTACGGGGGATACGCAGTATTTT	CSATGDTQYF
TRBV3-1/TRBV3-2	once	TRBD2	TRBJ2-1	TGTGCCAGCAGCCACAGCGGGGGCGGCTCCTACAATGAGCAGTTCTTC	CASSHSGGGSYNEQFF
TRBV14	-	-	TRBJ2-7	TGTGCCAGCAGCCTGCACAGCAGCTACGAGCAGTACTTC	CASSLHSSYEQYF
TRBV28	-	-	TRBJ1-5	TGTGCCAGCAGTTTCCCAAAGGGGGGGAATCAGCCCCAGCATTTT	CASSFPKGGNQPQHF
TRBV4-1	-	TRBD2	TRBJ2-7	TGCGCCAGCAGCTCCTTCGACGGGAGGACCTACGAGCAGTACTTC	CASSSFDGRTYEQYF
TRBV5-5	-	TRBD1	TRBJ1-2	TGTGCCAGCAGCTTGGAAGTCAGGGGGGTTCGTGGCTACACCTTC	CASSLEVRGVRGYTF